The next 29 T cell receptor beta chains were all read from a single sample in a study of blood T cell repertoires in COVID-19. The data were produced by immunoSEQ multiplex PCR, yet TCRdb's version contains in-frame clones alone and is incomplete. Found here are 130,000 to 150,000 clones, 88% of them singletons; the top ten hold 2% to 2.5%. The specimen was peripheral blood. The receptors originated from a human donor in a cohort sampled during active COVID-19.

The chain employs TRBV6-5 and TRBJ1-1; D is unclear. The CDR3 has 13 amino acids. Germline CDR1 reads MNHEY; CDR2 reads SVGAGI. V gave up 7 bases and J gave up 4 bases, with 13 bases separating them. CDR3 bases: TGTGCCAGCAAATGGCAGGATAGCACTGAAGCTTTCTTT. Translating gives CASKWQDSTEAFF.

The rearrangement joins TRBV28 to TRBJ2-7, with TRBD2 matching 9 bases. Germline CDR1 and CDR2: MDHEN and SYDVKM. V trimming: 11 bases; J trimming: 3 bases; junction bases outside the gene matches: 5. The CDR3 is 12 amino acids. CDR3 amino acids: CASREGSYEQYF. The CDR3 DNA sequence: TGTGCCTCGCGGGAGGGTAGCTACGAGCAGTACTTC.

J is TRBJ1-2 and V is TRBV11-2; a weak D match, TRBD1 (5 bases). Trimming removed 3 bases at V and 2 bases at J, with 13 bases between. The length of the CDR3 is 15 residues. CDR1 SGHAT and CDR2 FQNNGV come from the germline V gene. The CDR3 is CASSFRRTRNYGYTF. Here the CDR3 DNA reads TGTGCCAGCAGCTTCCGCCGGACAAGGAACTATGGCTACACCTTC.

The CDR3 bases are TGTGCCAGCAGTGAATGGAGGGGCGGGAGTGTGAATACGCAGTATTTT. Amino acid sequence: CASSEWRGGSVNTQYF. This sequence joins TRBV2 and TRBJ2-3; 7 nucleotides align to TRBD2. Germline V gives CDR1 SNHLY, CDR2 FYNNEI. CDR3 length: 16 residues. After removal of 2 bases from V and 7 bases from J, the junction contained 12 bases not matched to a gene.

The V gene is TRBV18, the J gene TRBJ2-7; D gene unclear. Looked up from germline, CDR1 is KGHSH and CDR2 is LQKENI. The length of the CDR3 is 12 residues. The ends were cut back, 3 bases at V and 4 bases at J, with 7 bases in the middle. CDR3: CASSPDKYEQYF. CDR3 bases: TGTGCCAGCTCACCTGACAAATACGAGCAGTACTTC.

The chain employs TRBV5-5 and TRBJ2-1; 7 bases are a match to TRBD1. Germline trimming cut 5 bases from V and 5 bases from J; bases unmatched to any gene: 10. CDR3 length equals 15 residues. The germline V gene has CDR1 SGHKS and CDR2 YYEKEE (reference sequence). The CDR3 reads CASSPGTDLNNEQFF. DNA for the CDR3: TGTGCCAGCAGTCCCGGGACAGATCTAAACAATGAGCAGTTCTTC. Full variable domain (rest looked up from reference TRBV5-5 and TRBJ2-1): DAGVTQSPTHLIKTRGQQVTLRCSPISGHKSVSWYQQVLGQGPQFIFQYYEKEERGRGNFPDRFSARQFPNYSSELNVNALLLGDSALYLCASSPGTDLNNEQFFGPGTRLTVL.

J is TRBJ1-1 and V is TRBV3-1 (or the pseudogene TRBV3-2); D ambiguous. CDR1 is LGHDT and CDR2 is YNNKEL in the germline V gene (reference sequence). The CDR3 length is 13 residues. With 7 bases removed from V and 2 bases from J, the gap between germline ends came to 11 bases. The CDR3 reads CASTLSQNTEAFF. CDR3 bases: TGTGCCAGCACCCTATCTCAAAACACTGAAGCTTTCTTT.

The rearrangement uses TRBV28 and TRBJ2-7; 12 bases align to TRBD2. Germline CDR1 MDHEN, CDR2 SYDVKM. This CDR3 is built from 14 residues. Unmatched junction bases numbered 4, after V lost 8 bases and J lost 2 bases. CDR3 protein: CASGTSGGTYEQYF. The CDR3 DNA reads as TGTGCCAGCGGTACTAGCGGGGGGACCTACGAGCAGTACTTC.

The V and J genes are TRBV6-2 or TRBV6-3 and TRBJ2-3, with 7 bases identical to TRBD2. The CDR3 is 16 residues long. V trimming: 4 bases; J trimming: 2 bases; junction bases outside the gene matches: 9. From germline, CDR1 is MNHEY and CDR2 SVGEGT. The CDR3 protein is CASSLRSGASTDTQYF. CDR3 nucleotide sequence: TGTGCCAGCAGTTTGAGAAGCGGGGCGTCCACAGATACGCAGTATTTT.

The chain combines TRBV28 with TRBJ1-4; D is perhaps TRBD1 (6 bases). V was cut by 5 bases and J by 4 bases, with 14 bases left in between. From germline, CDR1 is MDHEN and CDR2 SYDVKM. CDR3 length: 15 residues. The chain's CDR3 is CASSLRGRGNEKLFF. CDR3 DNA sequence: TGTGCCAGCAGTCTCAGGGGCCGAGGTAATGAAAAACTGTTTTTT.

This chain joins TRBV3-1 (or the pseudogene TRBV3-2) and TRBJ1-1; a possible D gene is TRBD1 (5 bases). The germline gives CDR1 LGHDT, CDR2 YNNKEL (reference sequence). The CDR3 spans 16 residues. V was clipped by 1 base and J by 5 bases, with 17 bases between them. CDR3 amino acids: CASSQVGVIRGTEAFF. The CDR3 DNA reads TGTGCCAGCAGCCAAGTAGGGGTTATACGGGGGACTGAAGCTTTCTTT.

This clone was seen a single time. The chain employs TRBV5-1 and TRBJ1-1; 7 nucleotides match TRBD1. The V gene's germline CDR1 is SGHRS and CDR2 YFSETQ. The CDR3 spans 14 residues. With V trimmed by 2 bases and J by 1 base, 2 bases remained unmatched. CDR3 sequence: CASSFGDRNTEAFF. DNA for the CDR3: TGCGCCAGCAGCTTTGGGGACAGGAACACTGAAGCTTTCTTT.

This chain links TRBV5-6 with TRBJ2-7, with 7 positions matching TRBD1. CDR3 length equals 14 residues. The V segment lost 2 bases and the J segment 2 bases; nucleotides outside the gene matches: 4. Germline V CDR1 and CDR2: SGHDT, YYEEEE. As DNA, the CDR3 is TGTGCCAGCAGCTTCGACAGGGCTCCCTACGAGCAGTACTTC. This translates into CASSFDRAPYEQYF.

The chain recombines TRBV29-1 with TRBJ1-2, with 8 bases matching TRBD1. CDR1 and CDR2 (germline): SQVTM, ANQGSEA. After removal of 6 bases from V and 7 bases from J, the junction contained 13 bases not matched to a gene. This CDR3 is built from 14 residues. For the CDR3, the DNA is TGCAGCGTGGCACTTTCGGACAGGGTGGTTGGCTACACCTTC. This encodes CSVALSDRVVGYTF.

The chain recombines TRBV7-8 with TRBJ1-6, with a weak D call TRBD1 (6 bases). CDR1 and CDR2 from the germline V gene are SGHVS and FQNEAQ. The CDR3 has 15 residues. Trimming left V 2 bases short and J 7 bases short, with 12 bases between. CDR3 in amino acids: CASSLSGGGNSPLHF. The CDR3 region has the DNA TGTGCCAGCAGCTTAAGTGGGGGCGGAAATTCACCCCTCCACTTT. The full variable domain, its missing parts supplied by reference TRBV7-8 and TRBJ1-6, is GAGVSQSPRYKVAKRGQDVALRCDPISGHVSLFWYQQALGQGPEFLTYFQNEAQLDKSGLPSDRFFAERPEGSVSTLKIQRTQQEDSAVYLCASSLSGGGNSPLHFGNGTRLTVT.

J is TRBJ1-2 and V is TRBV4-3; 7 bases agree with TRBD1. Germline V gene sequence: CDR1 LGHNA, CDR2 YSLEER. Trimming cost V 1 base and J 8 bases; bases outside gene matches: 10. CDR3 length: 15 amino acids. Here the CDR3 DNA reads TGCGCCAGCAGCCAAGCATGGGGGCAGGGGGAGGGCTACACCTTC. Encoded protein: CASSQAWGQGEGYTF.

The rearrangement links TRBV10-2 to TRBJ1-5; D possibly corresponds to TRBD1 (5 bases). V was clipped by 3 bases and J by 3 bases, with 18 bases between them. The CDR3 has 17 amino acids. Germline V gives CDR1 WSHSY, CDR2 SAAADI. The CDR3 nucleotides read TGCGCCAGCAGTGATGGGAAGGGGCTACTGTACAATCAGCCCCAGCATTTT. Residues: CASSDGKGLLYNQPQHF.

The genes are TRBV5-1 and TRBJ2-5; a possible D gene is TRBD2 (5 bases). The CDR3 has 18 residues. The V end was cut by 4 bases, the J end by 1 base, with 23 bases between. From germline, CDR1 is SGHRS and CDR2 YFSETQ. The CDR3 nucleotides read TGCGCCAGCAGCCGAGGCGGTTCAACTAGTGGCGGCCAAGAGACCCAGTACTTC. It encodes CASSRGGSTSGGQETQYF.

The chain joins TRBV5-1 to TRBJ2-7, with D hard to call. Trimming took 5 bases from V and 2 from J, leaving 11 bases between them. The CDR3 spans 13 residues. Germline-derived CDR1 and CDR2 are SGHRS and YFSETQ. The CDR3 is CASSGGSTYEQYF. CDR3 nucleotides: TGCGCCAGCAGTGGCGGTTCGACCTACGAGCAGTACTTC.

This chain connects TRBV4-1 to TRBJ1-6; 7 nucleotides line up with TRBD1. J was trimmed by 8 bases and V by 0 bases; bases with no gene match: 13. The V gene's germline CDR1 is MGHRA and CDR2 YSYEKL. The CDR3 consists of 18 residues. The CDR3 DNA reads as TGCGCCAGCAGCCAAGATTTGGTACAGGGGAAACTGTATTCACCCCTCCACTTT. It is translated as CASSQDLVQGKLYSPLHF.

V usage is TRBV18 and J usage is TRBJ2-5; weak D call: TRBD1 (5 bases). The CDR3 consists of 14 residues. Germline lookup yields CDR1 KGHSH and CDR2 LQKENI. V lost 2 bases and J lost 3, with 10 bases in between. CDR3 sequence: CASSPGAGKETQYF. The CDR3 bases are TGTGCCAGCTCACCAGGCGCAGGGAAAGAGACCCAGTACTTC. The full variable domain, in which reference TRBV18 and TRBJ2-5 provide the parts outside the CDR3, is NAGVMQNPRHLVRRRGQEARLRCSPMKGHSHVYWYRQLPEEGLKFMVYLQKENIIDESGMPKERFSAEFPKEGPSILRIQQVVRGDSAAYFCASSPGAGKETQYFGPGTRLLVL.

This clone showed up just once. The chain carries TRBV14 and TRBJ1-1; TRBD1 might be the D (5 bases). Germline V lookup: CDR1 SGHDN, CDR2 FVKESK. The germline V and J ends were trimmed by 4 bases and 2 bases, with 8 bases remaining between them. The CDR3 is 13 amino acids. The CDR3, as DNA: TGTGCCAGCAGCCTGTGGACAAACACTGAAGCTTTCTTT. This translates into CASSLWTNTEAFF.

This clone was seen once. The gene calls are TRBV12-3 or TRBV12-4 and TRBJ2-7; perhaps TRBD2 as D (5 bases). Trimming took off 8 bases at V and 2 bases at J, with 7 bases between the two ends. The CDR3 extends over 11 amino acids. The CDR3 here is CASGRAYEQYF. The DNA of the CDR3 is TGTGCCAGCGGGCGGGCCTACGAGCAGTACTTC.

The chain couples TRBV23-1 to TRBJ2-7, with 7 bases identical to TRBD1. TRBV23-1 has ORF status, its function being uncertain. The junction had 8 bases not matched to a gene; V was cut back by 1 base and J by 2 bases. The CDR3 is made up of 16 amino acids. CDR3 bases: TGCGCCAGCAGTCAATGGACGACAGGGAATACCTACGAGCAGTACTTC. Translating it yields CASSQWTTGNTYEQYF.

The gene calls are TRBV7-8 and TRBJ2-7; 9 bases line up with TRBD1. The V gene's germline CDR1 is SGHVS and CDR2 FQNEAQ. J gave up 7 bases and V 5 bases, and 12 bases lay outside the gene matches. The CDR3 has 15 residues. CDR3 sequence reads: CASSREQGAGLEQYF. The CDR3 nucleotides are TGTGCCAGCAGCCGGGAACAGGGGGCTGGGTTGGAGCAGTACTTC.

The V gene is TRBV2, the J gene TRBJ2-1, with TRBD2 matching over 7 bases. V trimming: 6 bases; J trimming: 2 bases; junction bases outside the gene matches: 4. Germline CDR1 SNHLY, CDR2 FYNNEI. The CDR3 contains 14 residues. In DNA form, the CDR3 reads TGTGCCAGCAGGGGGACTACTCCCTACAATGAGCAGTTCTTC. This gives the protein CASRGTTPYNEQFF.

V usage is TRBV11-3 and J usage is TRBJ2-7; 12 bases agree with TRBD2. This CDR3 has 16 residues. Germline lookup yields CDR1 SGHNT and CDR2 YENEEA. V shed 3 bases and J 4 bases; nucleotides not matched to a gene: 7. The DNA for the CDR3 is TGTGCCAGCAGCTTCAGACTAGCGGGGGCCCGGTACGAGCAGTACTTC. This translates into CASSFRLAGARYEQYF. The variable domain in full, completed from reference TRBV11-3 and TRBJ2-7, reads EAGVVQSPRYKIIEKKQPVAFWCNPISGHNTLYWYLQNLGQGPELLIRYENEEAVDDSQLPKDRFSAERLKGVDSTLKIQPAELGDSAVYLCASSFRLAGARYEQYFGPGTRLTVT.

This clone has a single count. The chain uses TRBV6-4 and TRBJ2-1; 7 bases agree with TRBD2. Germline trimming cut 6 bases from V and 0 bases from J; bases unmatched to any gene: 5. Germline V lookup: CDR1 MRHNA, CDR2 SNTAGT. The CDR3 has 15 residues. The CDR3 sequence is CASSETSDSYNEQFF. The CDR3 nucleotides are TGTGCCAGCAGCGAAACTAGCGACTCCTACAATGAGCAGTTCTTC.

This chain joins TRBV19 and TRBJ2-7; TRBD2 matches at 7 bases. V was pared by 4 bases and J by 6 bases, with 12 bases of the junction left unmatched. Germline V lookup: CDR1 LNHDA, CDR2 SQIVND (reference sequence). CDR3 length: 15 residues. The CDR3 loop is CASSNNGGFRGEQYF. CDR3 nucleotide sequence: TGTGCCAGTAGTAACAACGGGGGGTTTAGGGGCGAGCAGTACTTC.